This T cell receptor (beta chain) was observed in a study of T cell responses to AZD1222 COVID-19 vaccine. TCRdb's copy holds only in-frame clones and misses some; the assay was immunoSEQ multiplex PCR. The profile covers about 150,000 clones, with 85% to 95% appearing a single time and approximately 1.6% taken by the ten largest. Notes on the study in general: Epitopes outside B.1.351 and B.1.1.7 mutated regions reportedly drew nearly half of spike TCRs. Every sample of the repertoires postdated the peak T cell response.

Pooling was applied to second doses at about 4 or about 12 weeks. This clone was observed a handful of times. The target antigen is unknown. Trimming took 5 bases from V and 1 from J, leaving 14 bases between them. Germline V gene data show CDR1 as PRHDT and CDR2 as FYEKMQ (reference sequence). The CDR3 consists of 15 residues. The receptor comes from an adult who received the AZD1222 COVID-19 vaccine. The rearrangement links TRBV13 to TRBJ2-5, with a weak D call TRBD2 (7 bases). The source material was peripheral blood, sampled 28 days after the second AZD1222 dose. This CDR3 is CASSQRGAVQETQYF. Written as DNA, the CDR3 is TGTGCCAGCAGCCAACGGGGGGCCGTCCAAGAGACCCAGTACTTC.